This TCR beta chain was profiled in a study of beta chain features in type 1 diabetes. Study-level results: Shortening of TCRB CDR3s, moderate but significant, appeared in all four CD4+ subsets of Type 1 diabetes patients.

From germline, CDR1 is SNHLY and CDR2 FYNNEI. The CDR3 sequence is 18 residues long. Unmatched junction bases numbered 12, after V lost 6 bases and J lost 6 bases. Every single donor gave one heparinised blood draw, and these averaged around 110 mL. The authors reverse transcribed all of the isolated RNA, so sequencing captured expressed TCRB transcripts. Naive, central memory and regulatory T cell samples came to a mean of around 3.5 million reads. The repertoire was sequenced with immunoSEQ multiplex PCR; TCRdb's copy has only in-frame clones and lacks some. The table includes 640,000 or so clones, roughly an eighth detected once. This clone was recorded a few times. The target antigen is unknown.

Sequenced sample: naive CD4+ T cells from blood. This chain links TRBV2 with TRBJ2-3; 16 nucleotides align to TRBD2. The source of this sequence is a young man with type 1 diabetes. The CDR3 DNA is TGTGCCAGCAGGGGACTAGCGGGGGGGCCCGAGCCCATGGATACGCAGTATTTT. Amino acids: CASRGLAGGPEPMDTQYF.